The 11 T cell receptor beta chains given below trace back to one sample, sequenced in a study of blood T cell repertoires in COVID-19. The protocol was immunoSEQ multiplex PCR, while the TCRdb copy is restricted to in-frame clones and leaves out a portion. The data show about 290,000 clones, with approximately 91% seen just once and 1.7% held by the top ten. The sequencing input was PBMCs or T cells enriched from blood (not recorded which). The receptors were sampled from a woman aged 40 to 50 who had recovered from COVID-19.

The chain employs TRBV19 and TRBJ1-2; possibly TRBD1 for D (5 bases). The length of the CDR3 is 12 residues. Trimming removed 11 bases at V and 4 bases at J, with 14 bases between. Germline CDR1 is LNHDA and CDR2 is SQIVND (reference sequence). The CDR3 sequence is CASAGQGYGYTF. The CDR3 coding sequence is TGTGCCTCAGCAGGGCAGGGCTATGGCTACACCTTC.

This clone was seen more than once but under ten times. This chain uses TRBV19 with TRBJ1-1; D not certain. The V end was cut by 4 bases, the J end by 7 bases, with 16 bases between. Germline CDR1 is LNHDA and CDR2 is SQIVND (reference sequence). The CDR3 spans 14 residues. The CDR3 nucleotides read TGTGCCAGTAGTACCTCTACAGTGCGAATTGAAGCTTTCTTT. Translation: CASSTSTVRIEAFF.

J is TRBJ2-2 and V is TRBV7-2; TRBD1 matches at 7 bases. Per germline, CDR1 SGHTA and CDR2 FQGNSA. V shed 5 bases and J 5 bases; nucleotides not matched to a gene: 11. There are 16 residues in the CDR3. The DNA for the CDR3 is TGTGCCAGCAGCCCTTATCGACAGGGTGGTACCGGGGAGCTGTTTTTT. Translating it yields CASSPYRQGGTGELFF. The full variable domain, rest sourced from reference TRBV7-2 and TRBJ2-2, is GAGVSQSPSNKVTEKGKDVELRCDPISGHTALYWYRQSLGQGLEFLIYFQGNSAPDKSGLPSDRFSAERTGGSVSTLTIQRTQQEDSAVYLCASSPYRQGGTGELFFGEGSRLTVL.

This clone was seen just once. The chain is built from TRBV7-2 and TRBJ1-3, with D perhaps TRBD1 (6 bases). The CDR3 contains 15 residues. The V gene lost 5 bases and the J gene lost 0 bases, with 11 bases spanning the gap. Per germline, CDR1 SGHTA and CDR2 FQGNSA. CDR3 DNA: TGTGCCAGCAGCCTCCGGACAGCCTCTGGAAACACCATATATTTT. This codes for CASSLRTASGNTIYF.

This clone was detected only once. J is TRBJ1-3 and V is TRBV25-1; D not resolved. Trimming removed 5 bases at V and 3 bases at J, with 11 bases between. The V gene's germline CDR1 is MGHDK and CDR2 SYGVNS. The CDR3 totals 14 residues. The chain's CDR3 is CASSSTGFGNTIYF. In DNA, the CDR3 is TGTGCCAGCAGTTCCACGGGGTTTGGAAACACCATATATTTT. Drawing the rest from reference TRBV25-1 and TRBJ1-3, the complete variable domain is EADIYQTPRYLVIGTGKKITLECSQTMGHDKMYWYQQDPGMELHLIHYSYGVNSTEKGDLSSESTVSRIRTEHFPLTLESARPSHTSQYLCASSSTGFGNTIYFGEGSWLTVV.

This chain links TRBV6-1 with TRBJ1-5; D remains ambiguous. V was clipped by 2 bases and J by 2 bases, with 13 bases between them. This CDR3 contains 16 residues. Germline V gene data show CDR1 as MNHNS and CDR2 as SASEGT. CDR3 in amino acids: CASSERRTTGNQPQHF. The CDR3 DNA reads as TGTGCCAGCAGTGAAAGGAGGACTACGGGCAATCAGCCCCAGCATTTT.

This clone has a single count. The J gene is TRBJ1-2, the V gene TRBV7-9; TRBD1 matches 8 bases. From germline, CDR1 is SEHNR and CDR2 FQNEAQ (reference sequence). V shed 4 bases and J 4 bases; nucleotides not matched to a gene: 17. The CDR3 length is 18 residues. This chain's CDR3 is CASSSRSAGRGLSYGYTF. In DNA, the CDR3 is TGTGCCAGCAGCTCCCGGTCGGCCGGCAGGGGGCTTAGCTATGGCTACACCTTC.

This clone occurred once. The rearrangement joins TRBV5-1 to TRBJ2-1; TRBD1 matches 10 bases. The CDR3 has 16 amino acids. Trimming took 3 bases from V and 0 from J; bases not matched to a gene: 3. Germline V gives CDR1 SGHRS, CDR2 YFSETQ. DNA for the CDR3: TGCGCCAGCAGCTCGGACAGGGGGTTCTCCTACAATGAGCAGTTCTTC. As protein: CASSSDRGFSYNEQFF.

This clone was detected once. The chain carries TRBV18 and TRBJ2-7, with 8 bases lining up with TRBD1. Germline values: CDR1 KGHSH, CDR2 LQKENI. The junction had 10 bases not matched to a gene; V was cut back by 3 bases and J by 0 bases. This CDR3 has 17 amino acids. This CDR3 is CASSPIRGQVYSYEQYF. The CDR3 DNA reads TGTGCCAGCTCACCTATACGGGGACAGGTTTACTCCTACGAGCAGTACTTC.

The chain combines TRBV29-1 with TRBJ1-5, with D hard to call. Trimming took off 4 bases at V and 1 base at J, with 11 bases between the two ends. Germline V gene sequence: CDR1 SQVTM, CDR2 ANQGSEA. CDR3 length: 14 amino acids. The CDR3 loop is CSVVVAGSNQPQHF. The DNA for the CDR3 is TGCAGCGTTGTGGTGGCCGGGAGCAATCAGCCCCAGCATTTT.

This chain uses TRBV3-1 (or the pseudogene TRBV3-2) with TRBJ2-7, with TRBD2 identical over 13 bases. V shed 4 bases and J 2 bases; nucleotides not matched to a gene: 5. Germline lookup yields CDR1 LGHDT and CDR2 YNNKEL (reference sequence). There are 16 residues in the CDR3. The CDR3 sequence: CASSPLAGGATYEQYF. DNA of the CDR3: TGTGCCAGCAGCCCACTAGCGGGAGGGGCGACCTACGAGCAGTACTTC.